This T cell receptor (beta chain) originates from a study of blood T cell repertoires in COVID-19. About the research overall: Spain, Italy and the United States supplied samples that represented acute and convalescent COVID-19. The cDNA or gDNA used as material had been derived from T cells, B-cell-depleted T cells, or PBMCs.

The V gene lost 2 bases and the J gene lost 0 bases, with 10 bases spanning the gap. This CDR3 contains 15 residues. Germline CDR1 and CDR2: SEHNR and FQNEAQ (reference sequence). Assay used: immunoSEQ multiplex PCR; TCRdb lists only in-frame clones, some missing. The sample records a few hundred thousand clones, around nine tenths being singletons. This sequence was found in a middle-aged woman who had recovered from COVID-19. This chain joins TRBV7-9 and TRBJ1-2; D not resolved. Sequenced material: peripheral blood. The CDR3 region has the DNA TGTGCCAGCAGCTTATGGTCGGAGACTAACTATGGCTACACCTTC. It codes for CASSLWSETNYGYTF. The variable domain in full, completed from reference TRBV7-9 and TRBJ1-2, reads DTGVSQNPRHKITKRGQNVTFRCDPISEHNRLYWYRQTLGQGPEFLTYFQNEAQLEKSRLLSDRFSAERPKGSFSTLEIQRTEQGDSAMYLCASSLWSETNYGYTFGSGTRLTVV.